The rows below give T cell receptor beta chains drawn from one sample of a study of read filtering for tumor transcriptome and immune sequencing. TCRdb re-analysed the reads in MiXCR, keeping a single row per CDR3 protein. Counted here are some 140,000 distinct CDR3 sequences, 13% occurring once; the ten biggest clones make up about 8.6%. Sequencing was carried out using a population of CD138-negative cells sorted from bone marrow. Receptors were obtained from a donor at least 40 years old with multiple myeloma. The CDR3 runs from the conserved cysteine through the conserved F or W. Fields, in order: CDR3 DNA, CDR3 protein, D gene, V gene, J gene, clone size. The D gene is left open where the match is weak. Rows may omit the clone size; those that give it use once, few, many or a size class.

cdr3_nt: TGTGCCAGCAGCTTAGGGAGCAATGAGCAGTTCTTC
cdr3_aa: CASSLGSNEQFF
d_call: NA
v_call: TRBV7-9
j_call: TRBJ2-1
clone_size: many

cdr3_nt: TGTGCCAGCAGCTTAGAAGGGCGGACGGCTGAAGCTTTCTTT
cdr3_aa: CASSLEGRTAEAFF
d_call: NA
v_call: TRBV7-9
j_call: TRBJ1-1
clone_size: many

cdr3_nt: TGTGCCAGCACCCCCCAGCGGCAGGGTGGAAACACCATATATTTT
cdr3_aa: CASTPQRQGGNTIYF
d_call: NA
v_call: TRBV6-6
j_call: TRBJ1-3
clone_size: NA

cdr3_nt: TGTGCCAGCAGCCAAACCCCGGGACTCTCCTACAATGAGCAGTTCTTC
cdr3_aa: CASSQTPGLSYNEQFF
d_call: NA
v_call: TRBV7-9
j_call: TRBJ2-1
clone_size: many

cdr3_nt: TGCGCCAGCAGCCGCTTCCGTGGGGATGAAGCTTTCTTT
cdr3_aa: CASSRFRGDEAFF
d_call: NA
v_call: TRBV4-1
j_call: TRBJ1-1
clone_size: NA

cdr3_nt: TGCAGTGCTTGGACTAGCGGGGGAACCTACGAGCAGTACTTC
cdr3_aa: CSAWTSGGTYEQYF
d_call: TRBD2
v_call: TRBV20-1
j_call: TRBJ2-7
clone_size: many

cdr3_nt: TGCGCCAGCAGAGAACCGGGACTAAATAATGAGCAGTTCTTC
cdr3_aa: CASREPGLNNEQFF
d_call: TRBD2
v_call: TRBV10-2
j_call: TRBJ2-1
clone_size: many

cdr3_nt: TGCGCCAGCAGCCAAATCGGTGAAGCTTTCTTT
cdr3_aa: CASSQIGEAFF
d_call: NA
v_call: TRBV4-1
j_call: TRBJ1-1
clone_size: many

cdr3_nt: TGTGCCAGCAGTGTCTGCGGGAGGGCCGGGTGCAATGAGCAGTTCTTC
cdr3_aa: CASSVCGRAGCNEQFF
d_call: TRBD2
v_call: TRBV2
j_call: TRBJ2-1
clone_size: many

cdr3_nt: TGTGCCAGCAGCTTCCGACTAGCTATATCCTACAATGAGCAGTTCTTC
cdr3_aa: CASSFRLAISYNEQFF
d_call: TRBD2
v_call: TRBV7-2
j_call: TRBJ2-1
clone_size: many

cdr3_nt: TGTGCCAGCAGCCGAACCAGAGGACCCCTCCACTTT
cdr3_aa: CASSRTRGPLHF
d_call: NA
v_call: TRBV7-2
j_call: TRBJ1-6
clone_size: many

cdr3_nt: TGTGCCACCAGCAGAGGGAATGTCAGGGGACAGCCCCAGCATTTT
cdr3_aa: CATSRGNVRGQPQHF
d_call: NA
v_call: TRBV15
j_call: TRBJ1-5
clone_size: many

cdr3_nt: TGTGCCACCAGATCCGGGACTAGCGCCTACAATGAGCAGTTCTTC
cdr3_aa: CATRSGTSAYNEQFF
d_call: TRBD2
v_call: TRBV24-1
j_call: TRBJ2-1
clone_size: many

cdr3_nt: TGTGCCAGCAGTTTACAACCGGGACAGGGGTGGGAGACCCAGTACTTC
cdr3_aa: CASSLQPGQGWETQYF
d_call: TRBD1
v_call: TRBV6-6
j_call: TRBJ2-5
clone_size: many

cdr3_nt: TGCGCCAGCAGCCACAATCTAGCGGGAGATAGCACAGATACGCAGTATTTT
cdr3_aa: CASSHNLAGDSTDTQYF
d_call: TRBD2
v_call: TRBV4-1
j_call: TRBJ2-3
clone_size: many

cdr3_nt: TGTGCCAGCAGCTCTGCGGGACTAGCGGGAGGAGATACGCAGTATTTT
cdr3_aa: CASSSAGLAGGDTQYF
d_call: TRBD2
v_call: TRBV5-8
j_call: TRBJ2-3
clone_size: many

cdr3_nt: TGTGCCAGCAGCTCACAGGGGGGTGCCGGGGAGCTGTTTTTT
cdr3_aa: CASSSQGGAGELFF
d_call: TRBD1
v_call: TRBV7-2
j_call: TRBJ2-2
clone_size: many

cdr3_nt: TGTGCCACCAGTGATGTGCCGGGACAGGGGGCGCCTGGGGCCAACGTCCTGACTTTC
cdr3_aa: CATSDVPGQGAPGANVLTF
d_call: TRBD1
v_call: TRBV24-1
j_call: TRBJ2-6
clone_size: NA

cdr3_nt: TGCGCCAGCAGCCAAGATCGGGATAGCAATCAGCCCCAGCATTTT
cdr3_aa: CASSQDRDSNQPQHF
d_call: NA
v_call: TRBV4-3
j_call: TRBJ1-5
clone_size: many

cdr3_nt: TGTGCCAGCAGCCCAACTAGCTCCGCTTCCTACGAGCAGTACTTC
cdr3_aa: CASSPTSSASYEQYF
d_call: NA
v_call: TRBV4-2
j_call: TRBJ2-7
clone_size: many

cdr3_nt: TGTGCCAGCAGCCAAGGACTAGCCGGATCGAACACCGGGGGGCTGCTTTTT
cdr3_aa: CASSQGLAGSNTGGLLF
d_call: NA
v_call: TRBV4-2
j_call: TRBJ2-2
clone_size: few

cdr3_nt: TGCGCCAGCAGTTTTACTAGGAGGAACTACAATGAGCAGTTCTTC
cdr3_aa: CASSFTRRNYNEQFF
d_call: NA
v_call: TRBV5-1
j_call: TRBJ2-1
clone_size: many

cdr3_nt: TGTGCCGGCAGCCCTAGCGGGAGCCGGGAGACCCAGTACTTC
cdr3_aa: CAGSPSGSRETQYF
d_call: TRBD2
v_call: TRBV5-5
j_call: TRBJ2-5
clone_size: NA

cdr3_nt: TGTGCCAGCAGTTACGGACAGAACTATGGCTACACCTTC
cdr3_aa: CASSYGQNYGYTF
d_call: NA
v_call: TRBV6-5
j_call: TRBJ1-2
clone_size: many

cdr3_nt: TGCGCCAGCAGTGAGAGTAGCCGCCACGAGCAGTACTTC
cdr3_aa: CASSESSRHEQYF
d_call: NA
v_call: TRBV10-1
j_call: TRBJ2-7
clone_size: many

cdr3_nt: TGTGCCACCAGGCGTACGGGAGAGTACAAAAACATTCAGTACTTC
cdr3_aa: CATRRTGEYKNIQYF
d_call: NA
v_call: TRBV15
j_call: TRBJ2-4
clone_size: many

cdr3_nt: TGTGCCAGCAGCAATTCTGACAGGTTCTATGGCTACACCTTC
cdr3_aa: CASSNSDRFYGYTF
d_call: NA
v_call: TRBV12-3/TRBV12-4
j_call: TRBJ1-2
clone_size: many

cdr3_nt: TGTGCCGTTTGGACAGGGGCGAGCGGGGAGCTGTTTTTT
cdr3_aa: CAVWTGASGELFF
d_call: TRBD1
v_call: TRBV6-5
j_call: TRBJ2-2
clone_size: many

cdr3_nt: TGTGCCAGCAGCTTGAGGGACGGATTACCTATGAACACTGAAGCTTTCTTT
cdr3_aa: CASSLRDGLPMNTEAFF
d_call: NA
v_call: TRBV5-5
j_call: TRBJ1-1
clone_size: many

cdr3_nt: TGTGCCAGCAGCCAAAGACAGGCAAACTCGTTCCGTTACGAGCAGTACTTC
cdr3_aa: CASSQRQANSFRYEQYF
d_call: NA
v_call: TRBV3-1
j_call: TRBJ2-7
clone_size: few

cdr3_nt: TGCGCCAGCAGCTTGGATCAGGGGGACACTGAAGCTTTCTTT
cdr3_aa: CASSLDQGDTEAFF
d_call: TRBD1
v_call: TRBV5-1
j_call: TRBJ1-1
clone_size: many

cdr3_nt: TGTGCCAGCAGTTACTCGACAGGGGGCCTCGGCAATCAGCCCCAGCATTTT
cdr3_aa: CASSYSTGGLGNQPQHF
d_call: TRBD1
v_call: TRBV6-2/TRBV6-3
j_call: TRBJ1-5
clone_size: NA

cdr3_nt: TGTGCCAGTAGTCTGCTTTCTGGGGACGAGCAGTACTTC
cdr3_aa: CASSLLSGDEQYF
d_call: NA
v_call: TRBV19
j_call: TRBJ2-7
clone_size: many

cdr3_nt: TGTGCCTGGGGCCCCTTCGACGGCGGGAGGGGTTTCGAGCAGTACTTC
cdr3_aa: CAWGPFDGGRGFEQYF
d_call: TRBD2
v_call: TRBV30
j_call: TRBJ2-7
clone_size: many

cdr3_nt: TGTGCCTGGACGATGACAGGGGGCCTTGAAAAACTGTTTTTT
cdr3_aa: CAWTMTGGLEKLFF
d_call: TRBD1
v_call: TRBV30
j_call: TRBJ1-4
clone_size: many

cdr3_nt: TGTGCCAGCAGCCCGGGACAGGGGCTTAACTATGGCTACACCTTC
cdr3_aa: CASSPGQGLNYGYTF
d_call: TRBD1
v_call: TRBV7-9
j_call: TRBJ1-2
clone_size: few

cdr3_nt: TGCAGCGTTAGGCGGGGGTCTGCCGGGGAGCTGTTTTTT
cdr3_aa: CSVRRGSAGELFF
d_call: TRBD2
v_call: TRBV29-1
j_call: TRBJ2-2
clone_size: NA

cdr3_nt: TGTGCCAGCAGCTCAATAAGGACAGCGATGAACACTGAAGCTTTCTTT
cdr3_aa: CASSSIRTAMNTEAFF
d_call: NA
v_call: TRBV7-9
j_call: TRBJ1-1
clone_size: many

cdr3_nt: TGTGCCAGCAGCGCTATGGGGATAGGCCATAAGGGCTACGAGCAGTACTTC
cdr3_aa: CASSAMGIGHKGYEQYF
d_call: NA
v_call: TRBV7-9
j_call: TRBJ2-7
clone_size: NA

cdr3_nt: TGTGCCAGCAGTGGAACAGGGGGCCTTGAAGATACGCAGTATTTT
cdr3_aa: CASSGTGGLEDTQYF
d_call: TRBD1
v_call: TRBV25-1
j_call: TRBJ2-3
clone_size: NA

cdr3_nt: TGTGCCAGCAGCTTGGGCAGGGAGGCAGAGACCCCGTACTTC
cdr3_aa: CASSLGREAETPYF
d_call: NA
v_call: TRBV11-2
j_call: TRBJ2-5
clone_size: NA

cdr3_nt: TGTGCCAGCAGAAGACAGGGAGGGTTGAACACTGAAGCTTTCTTT
cdr3_aa: CASRRQGGLNTEAFF
d_call: TRBD1
v_call: TRBV2
j_call: TRBJ1-1
clone_size: many

cdr3_nt: TGCAGCGTTGTCGTCTACCGGACGTCCAACACTGAAGCTTTCTTT
cdr3_aa: CSVVVYRTSNTEAFF
d_call: NA
v_call: TRBV29-1
j_call: TRBJ1-1
clone_size: many

cdr3_nt: TGTGCCAGCAGCTTGGGTGGGACAGGGGGAAATGAGCAGTTCTTC
cdr3_aa: CASSLGGTGGNEQFF
d_call: TRBD1
v_call: TRBV5-4
j_call: TRBJ2-1
clone_size: many

cdr3_nt: TGCAGCGGTAGGGACTCAAGCTCTGGAAACACCATATATTTT
cdr3_aa: CSGRDSSSGNTIYF
d_call: NA
v_call: TRBV29-1
j_call: TRBJ1-3
clone_size: many

cdr3_nt: TGTGCCAGCAGTTTAGGACTAGCTCCCTACGAGCAGTACTTC
cdr3_aa: CASSLGLAPYEQYF
d_call: TRBD2
v_call: TRBV12-3/TRBV12-4
j_call: TRBJ2-7
clone_size: many

cdr3_nt: TGTGCCAGCAGCCAGGGACAGATATCCTACGAGCAGTACTTC
cdr3_aa: CASSQGQISYEQYF
d_call: TRBD1
v_call: TRBV3-1
j_call: TRBJ2-7
clone_size: many

cdr3_nt: TGTGCCAGCAGTTTAGGACTAGCGGTAATGAATGAGCAGTTCTTC
cdr3_aa: CASSLGLAVMNEQFF
d_call: TRBD2
v_call: TRBV12-3/TRBV12-4
j_call: TRBJ2-1
clone_size: many

cdr3_nt: TGTGCCAGCACCTTCCCGGGACGCACCCGGGGCTACACCTTC
cdr3_aa: CASTFPGRTRGYTF
d_call: NA
v_call: TRBV5-5
j_call: TRBJ1-2
clone_size: few

cdr3_nt: TGTGCCATCAGTGGCCGGGAGTCTGAGCAGTTCTTC
cdr3_aa: CAISGRESEQFF
d_call: NA
v_call: TRBV10-3
j_call: TRBJ2-1
clone_size: many

cdr3_nt: TGTGCCAGCAGCGCCGGGACAGGAGGCCGCTACGAGCAGTACTTC
cdr3_aa: CASSAGTGGRYEQYF
d_call: TRBD1
v_call: TRBV11-2
j_call: TRBJ2-7
clone_size: few

cdr3_nt: TGCGCCAGCAATAAGGACAGGGGGTCCACCGGGGAGCTGTTTTTT
cdr3_aa: CASNKDRGSTGELFF
d_call: TRBD1
v_call: TRBV5-1
j_call: TRBJ2-2
clone_size: few

cdr3_nt: TGTGCCAGCAGCCAACTAGCGGGAGGGCCCACCGGGGAGCTGTTTTTT
cdr3_aa: CASSQLAGGPTGELFF
d_call: TRBD2
v_call: TRBV9
j_call: TRBJ2-2
clone_size: many